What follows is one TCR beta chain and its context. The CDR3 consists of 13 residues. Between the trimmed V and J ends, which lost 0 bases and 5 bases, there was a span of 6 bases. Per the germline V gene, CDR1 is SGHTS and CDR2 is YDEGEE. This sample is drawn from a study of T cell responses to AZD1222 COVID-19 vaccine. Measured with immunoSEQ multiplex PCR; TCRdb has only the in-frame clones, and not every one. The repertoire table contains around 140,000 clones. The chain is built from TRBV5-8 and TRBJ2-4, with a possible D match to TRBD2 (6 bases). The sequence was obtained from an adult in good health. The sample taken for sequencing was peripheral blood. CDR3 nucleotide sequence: TGTGCCAGCAGCTTGGGGGGGGAAAACATTCAGTACTTC. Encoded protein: CASSLGGENIQYF.